These 28 T cell receptor beta chains were all obtained from the same sample, sequenced in a study of T cells in localized non-small cell lung cancer. The protocol was immunoSEQ multiplex PCR, while the TCRdb copy is restricted to in-frame clones and leaves out a portion. The data show roughly 13,000 clones, about 86% seen once. Specimen: peripheral blood, collected before any cancer treatment. The receptors derive from a male donor older than 55 with stage III lung adenocarcinoma.

V gene TRBV18 combines with J gene TRBJ2-5; perhaps D is TRBD1 or TRBD2 (5 bases each). Between the trimmed V and J ends, which lost 6 bases and 2 bases, there was a span of 19 bases. The CDR3 extends over 16 amino acids. Germline V gene data show CDR1 as KGHSH and CDR2 as LQKENI. The CDR3 spells CASSYSGTTVQETQYF. The DNA of the CDR3 is TGTGCCAGCTCCTACTCCGGGACGACCGTACAAGAGACCCAGTACTTC. Full variable domain (remainder filled in from reference TRBV18 and TRBJ2-5): NAGVMQNPRHLVRRRGQEARLRCSPMKGHSHVYWYRQLPEEGLKFMVYLQKENIIDESGMPKERFSAEFPKEGPSILRIQQVVRGDSAAYFCASSYSGTTVQETQYFGPGTRLLVL.

V and J are TRBV5-1 and TRBJ1-2, with a tentative D call TRBD1 (5 bases). Germline CDR1 reads SGHRS; CDR2 reads YFSETQ. This CDR3 region has 13 residues. V dropped 7 bases and J dropped 4 bases, with 14 bases sitting between them. CDR3 DNA sequence: TGCGCCAGCGCAATACAGGAAGGCTATGGCTACACCTTC. Translation: CASAIQEGYGYTF.

The chain links TRBV5-4 to TRBJ1-1; D unclear. The CDR3 totals 12 residues. In germline, CDR1 is SGHNT, CDR2 YYREEE (reference sequence). The ends were cut back, 2 bases at V and 1 base at J, with 3 bases in the middle. CDR3 region: CASSLQNTEAFF. In DNA form, the CDR3 reads TGTGCCAGCAGCTTACAGAACACTGAAGCTTTCTTT.

This chain joins TRBV19 and TRBJ2-3; 10 bases line up with TRBD2. The V segment lost 5 bases and the J segment 4 bases; nucleotides outside the gene matches: 9. In germline, CDR1 is LNHDA, CDR2 SQIVND (reference sequence). The CDR3 is 16 residues long. CDR3 nucleotide sequence: TGTGCCAGTAGTCCCCGGGCTAGCGGGAGAGCAGATACGCAGTATTTT. Its translation: CASSPRASGRADTQYF. The entire variable domain, with the rest obtained from reference TRBV19 and TRBJ2-3, is as follows: DGGITQSPKYLFRKEGQNVTLSCEQNLNHDAMYWYRQDPGQGLRLIYYSQIVNDFQKGDIAEGYSVSREKKESFPLTVTSAQKNPTAFYLCASSPRASGRADTQYFGPGTRLTVL.

J is TRBJ2-4 and V is TRBV21-1; the table's D call, TRBD1, was not checked against the DNA. TRBV21-1 is a pseudogene locus. This CDR3 is built from 13 residues. The CDR3 loop reads CASSGLAKNIQYF. As DNA, the CDR3 is TGTGCCAGCTCAGGGTTAGCCAAAAACATTCAGTACTTC.

The chain links TRBV6-6 to TRBJ2-5; 8 bases align to TRBD2. The germline V gene encodes CDR1 MNHNY and CDR2 SVGAGI (reference sequence). The CDR3 totals 15 residues. The V segment lost 0 bases and the J segment 2 bases; nucleotides outside the gene matches: 2. The CDR3 loop is CASSYSASGQETQYF. The CDR3 DNA reads TGTGCCAGCAGTTACTCGGCTAGCGGGCAAGAGACCCAGTACTTC.

This chain uses TRBV5-1 with TRBJ1-1; 7 positions agree with TRBD1. Germline V lookup: CDR1 SGHRS, CDR2 YFSETQ. The CDR3 contains 15 residues. Trimming removed 4 bases from V and 7 bases from J; junction bases left unmatched: 13. The CDR3 nucleotides read TGCGCCAGCAGCAGGACAAGTGGGACAGTCCTTGAAGCTTTCTTT. Its protein product is CASSRTSGTVLEAFF.

The chain employs TRBV11-2 and TRBJ2-7, with D maybe TRBD1 (7 bases). The CDR3 totals 15 residues. The V and J ends lost 1 base and 2 bases respectively, with 12 bases between them. Germline V CDR1 and CDR2: SGHAT, FQNNGV. The CDR3 DNA is TGTGCCAGCAGCTTAGTCAGGGGGGCAACCTACGAGCAGTACTTC. It codes for CASSLVRGATYEQYF.

This clone occurred once. The chain employs TRBV29-1 and TRBJ1-1; D possibly corresponds to TRBD1 (5 bases). Germline CDR1 is SQVTM and CDR2 is ANQGSEA. V was cut by 2 bases and J by 5 bases, with 12 bases left in between. The CDR3 is made up of 13 amino acids. The CDR3 spells CSVERQGSTEAFF. Written as DNA, the CDR3 is TGCAGCGTTGAACGGCAGGGAAGTACTGAAGCTTTCTTT.

As regards this clone: The junction does not match germline at one end; this may be a read error. The rearrangement joins TRBV12-5 to TRBJ2-7; TRBD1 might be the D (6 bases). The germline CDR1 and CDR2 sequences are LGHNT and FRNRAP. The CDR3 totals 11 residues. Here the CDR3 reads CASGLGQALRF. DNA for the CDR3: TGTGCTAGTGGTTTGGGACAGGCCCTCCGTTTC.

The rearrangement links TRBV18 to TRBJ2-1; TRBD1 aligns across 10 bases. The CDR3 runs 16 residues. Germline values: CDR1 KGHSH, CDR2 LQKENI. V lost 0 bases and J lost 5; bases outside the gene matches: 4. CDR3 sequence: CASSPPGQGGDNEQFF. The CDR3 DNA reads as TGTGCCAGCTCACCACCCGGACAGGGGGGGGACAATGAGCAGTTCTTC.

The V call is TRBV11-3, the J call TRBJ2-5; 16 positions match TRBD2. Germline V gives CDR1 SGHNT, CDR2 YENEEA. Germline trimming cut 3 bases from V and 4 bases from J; bases unmatched to any gene: 2. This CDR3 region has 16 residues. The CDR3 DNA sequence: TGTGCCAGCAGCTTTGGGACTAGCGGGAGGGGAGAGACCCAGTACTTC. It translates to CASSFGTSGRGETQYF.

This chain joins TRBV9 and TRBJ2-5; no reliable D call. V shed 2 bases and J shed 1 base, with 6 bases lying between them. Germline loops: CDR1 SGDLS, CDR2 YYNGEE. The CDR3 sequence is 13 residues long. This CDR3 is CASSVSSQETQYF. Here the CDR3 DNA reads TGTGCCAGCAGCGTTTCCAGCCAAGAGACCCAGTACTTC.

The V gene is TRBV2, the J gene TRBJ2-4; perhaps TRBD1 as D (6 bases). This CDR3 has 13 residues. Germline values: CDR1 SNHLY, CDR2 FYNNEI. The V gene lost 5 bases and the J gene lost 8 bases, with 13 bases spanning the gap. DNA for the CDR3: TGTGCCAGCAGTCCCCGACAGGTGGACATTCAGTACTTC. Its translation: CASSPRQVDIQYF.

V is TRBV29-1 and J is TRBJ2-5; D gene uncertain. Germline values: CDR1 SQVTM, CDR2 ANQGSEA. Trimming took 6 bases from V and 4 from J, leaving 21 bases between them. The length of the CDR3 is 15 residues. The CDR3 bases are TGCAGCGTCCCGAGGCCGCCAAGTAACGGAGAGACCCAGTACTTC. Encoded protein: CSVPRPPSNGETQYF.

The rearrangement joins TRBV15 to TRBJ1-2; 9 nucleotides match TRBD1. Germline assignment: CDR1 LNHNV and CDR2 YYDKDF (reference sequence). V dropped 5 bases and J dropped 6; count of bases not matched to a gene: 7. The CDR3 spans 14 residues. CDR3 sequence reads: CATSFLQGANGYTF. CDR3 coding DNA: TGTGCCACCAGCTTCTTACAGGGGGCTAATGGCTACACCTTC. Variable domain in full (rest from reference TRBV15 and TRBJ1-2): DAMVIQNPRYQVTQFGKPVTLSCSQTLNHNVMYWYQQKSSQAPKLLFHYYDKDFNNEADTPDNFQSRRPNTSFCFLDIRSPGLGDTAMYLCATSFLQGANGYTFGSGTRLTVV.

V and J are TRBV5-1 and TRBJ2-2; 10 bases match TRBD2. Germline lookup yields CDR1 SGHRS and CDR2 YFSETQ. This CDR3 contains 17 residues. V shed 4 bases, J shed 3 bases, and the junction held 9 bases outside the gene matches. The CDR3 sequence is CASSPGVLAGDTGELFF. Here the CDR3 DNA reads TGCGCCAGCAGCCCGGGGGTCCTAGCGGGAGACACCGGGGAGCTGTTTTTT.

This clone was detected once. The chain joins TRBV19 to TRBJ2-5; 8 bases are shared with TRBD2. Germline V CDR1 and CDR2: LNHDA, SQIVND (reference sequence). V was clipped by 4 bases and J by 2 bases; unmatched bases: 6. The length of the CDR3 is 15 residues. CDR3 loop: CASSTELAVQETQYF. CDR3 nucleotide sequence: TGTGCCAGTAGTACAGAACTAGCGGTACAAGAGACCCAGTACTTC.

The chain links TRBV5-4 to TRBJ2-7; 7 nucleotides agree with TRBD1. CDR1 SGHNT and CDR2 YYREEE come from the germline V gene (reference sequence). The CDR3 is 17 residues long. Unmatched junction bases numbered 9, after V lost 0 bases and J lost 0 bases. Here the CDR3 DNA reads TGTGCCAGCAGCTTGGTGTTTGACAGGGTGAACTCCTACGAGCAGTACTTC. It translates to CASSLVFDRVNSYEQYF.

This sequence joins TRBV5-6 and TRBJ2-2; D not resolved. Germline-derived CDR1 and CDR2 are SGHDT and YYEEEE. CDR3 size: 12 residues. The germline V and J ends were trimmed by 2 bases and 7 bases, with 6 bases remaining between them. The CDR3 DNA follows: TGTGCCAGCAGCTTCCGTCTCGGGGAGCTGTTTTTT. Protein: CASSFRLGELFF.

This clone was observed once. The CDR3 nucleotides are TGCGCCAGCAGCCAAGCCCCGGGGAGGGCTATGAACACTGAAGCTTTCTTT. Translation: CASSQAPGRAMNTEAFF. V usage is TRBV4-1 and J usage is TRBJ1-1; D not resolved. V shed 1 base and J shed 0 bases, with 15 bases lying between them. The CDR3 extends over 17 amino acids. From germline, CDR1 is MGHRA and CDR2 YSYEKL.

The chain combines TRBV18 with TRBJ1-4; a weak D match, TRBD1 (5 bases). The ends were cut back, 6 bases at V and 5 bases at J, with 16 bases in the middle. Germline values: CDR1 KGHSH, CDR2 LQKENI. CDR3 length: 15 residues. The CDR3 sequence is CASSPWGSHNEKLFF. CDR3 nucleotides: TGTGCCAGCTCTCCTTGGGGCAGCCACAATGAAAAACTGTTTTTT.

This chain connects TRBV30 to TRBJ2-7; D may be TRBD1 (6 bases). The CDR3 is 12 residues long. Germline-derived CDR1 and CDR2 are GTSNPN and SVGIG (reference sequence). Trimming took 2 bases from V and 4 from J, leaving 9 bases between them. The CDR3, as DNA: TGTGCCTGGAGTCCCACAGGGTACGAGCAGTACTTC. This encodes CAWSPTGYEQYF.

Only one count was recorded for this clone. The CDR3 spells CASSPDYEQYF. Here the CDR3 DNA reads TGTGCCAGCAGCCCTGATTACGAGCAGTACTTC. The chain uses TRBV7-9 and TRBJ2-7; D not resolved. The germline gives CDR1 SEHNR, CDR2 FQNEAQ (reference sequence). The V end was cut by 5 bases, the J end by 4 bases, with 6 bases between. CDR3 size: 11 residues.

This clone was observed a few times. The chain carries TRBV2 and TRBJ2-6; tentatively, D is TRBD2 (5 bases). V shed 6 bases and J shed 3 bases, with 9 bases lying between them. Germline V gene sequence: CDR1 SNHLY, CDR2 FYNNEI. The CDR3 sequence is 14 residues long. This CDR3 reads CASRVGGGANVLTF. The CDR3 DNA follows: TGTGCCAGCAGAGTAGGAGGTGGGGCCAACGTCCTGACTTTC.

This clone appeared a single time. The rearrangement joins TRBV7-9 to TRBJ1-2, with D unresolved. CDR1 is SEHNR and CDR2 is FQNEAQ in the germline V gene (reference sequence). V lost 0 bases to trimming and J lost 0 bases, with 8 bases between them. The CDR3 runs 15 residues. DNA of the CDR3: TGTGCCAGCAGCTTAGCGGGGATTTCTAACTATGGCTACACCTTC. It yields the protein CASSLAGISNYGYTF.

The J gene is TRBJ2-2, the V gene TRBV27; TRBD2 matches at 8 bases. The V gene's germline CDR1 is MNHEY and CDR2 SMNVEV (reference sequence). The V segment lost 7 bases and the J segment 3 bases; nucleotides outside the gene matches: 7. The CDR3 consists of 15 residues. The CDR3 DNA follows: TGTGCCAGCATTTCCCGGGAGGGGGACACCGGGGAGCTGTTTTTT. Its translation is CASISREGDTGELFF.

The V gene is TRBV10-3, the J gene TRBJ2-7, with a possible D match to TRBD1 (6 bases). This CDR3 region has 13 residues. Germline assignment: CDR1 ENHRY and CDR2 SYGVKD. V lost 5 bases and J lost 2, with 10 bases in between. The CDR3 bases are TGTGCCATCAGTAGGACAGCAACCTACGAGCAGTACTTC. Amino acids: CAISRTATYEQYF.